The 6 T cell receptor beta chains below were found in one sample sequenced in a study of blood T cells in healthy people across ages. PCR was performed a second time for roughly 7 to 11 cycles using a sample-barcoded 5' primer and a J-beta primer mix. From the 5' RACE reads, TCRdb called clonotypes with MiXCR, one entry per CDR3 protein. The profile shows approximately 1,100,000 distinct CDR3 sequences, under 55% of them singletons. Specimen: blood. The receptors were sampled from a woman in her sixties or seventies in good health.

DNA of the CDR3: TGCAGTGCTGCTACGGGACTAGCGGGAGCCGGCCCCTACAATGAGCAGTTCTTC. Translation: CSAATGLAGAGPYNEQFF. The V gene is TRBV20-1, the J gene TRBJ2-1, with TRBD2 matching over 14 bases. From germline, CDR1 is DFQATT and CDR2 SNEGSKA (reference sequence). This CDR3 is built from 18 residues. After removal of 5 bases from V and 2 bases from J, the junction contained 11 bases not matched to a gene.

This clonotype has a count of ten or more. The chain joins TRBV6-1 to TRBJ2-3, with 14 nucleotides matching TRBD2. The J segment lost 3 bases and the V segment lost 6 bases, leaving 8 bases of the junction unmatched. Germline V gene data show CDR1 as MNHNS and CDR2 as SASEGT. CDR3 size: 17 residues. The CDR3: CASSPGTSGRGTDTQYF. The CDR3 DNA follows: TGTGCCAGCAGCCCCGGGACTAGCGGGAGAGGTACAGATACGCAGTATTTT.

In its sample, this clonotype was seen a few times. The chain combines TRBV6-5 with TRBJ1-2; the D is unclear. With 0 bases removed from V and 4 bases from J, the gap between germline ends came to 9 bases. Germline lookup yields CDR1 MNHEY and CDR2 SVGAGI. This CDR3 is 14 amino acids long. This CDR3 reads CASSYSRAVYGYTF. The CDR3 bases are TGTGCCAGCAGTTACTCGAGGGCGGTCTATGGCTACACCTTC.

This clonotype was picked up a small number of times. The chain joins TRBV20-1 to TRBJ1-5; D not resolved. Germline CDR1 DFQATT, CDR2 SNEGSKA (reference sequence). The CDR3 length is 13 residues. The ends were cut back, 1 base at V and 6 bases at J, with 10 bases in the middle. The CDR3 reads CSARGLDSQPQHF. CDR3 DNA sequence: TGCAGTGCTAGAGGTCTAGATAGTCAGCCCCAGCATTTT.

This clonotype appeared a few times. This sequence joins TRBV7-9 and TRBJ2-3, with D perhaps TRBD2 (5 bases). The CDR3 is 16 amino acids. The germline gives CDR1 SEHNR, CDR2 FQNEAQ (reference sequence). With 2 bases removed from V and 2 bases from J, the gap between germline ends came to 14 bases. CDR3 nucleotide sequence: TGTGCCAGCAGCTTACCACTGGCGGAGGCCACAGATACGCAGTATTTT. The encoded protein is CASSLPLAEATDTQYF.

This CDR3 reads CSARDPLAGGSNEQYF. Here the CDR3 DNA reads TGCAGTGCTAGAGACCCACTAGCGGGAGGCAGCAATGAGCAGTACTTC. The V and J genes are TRBV20-1 and TRBJ2-7, with 12 bases lining up with TRBD2. V was clipped by 0 bases and J by 7 bases; unmatched bases: 10. Germline CDR1 DFQATT, CDR2 SNEGSKA (reference sequence). The CDR3 consists of 16 residues.